The source of this T cell receptor (beta chain) is a study of blood T cell repertoires in COVID-19 (dated by TCRdb to the early 2020s). For the wider study: The collaborator samples originated in the United States, Italy and Spain and spanned the acute and convalescent phases of COVID-19. Samples came from the ongoing ImmuneRACE study (first 160 participants) plus 1,254 subjects from 6 global collaborators. A de-identified subject ID, COVID-19 status, age in years and sex were almost always included in the sample metadata. Deeply sampled blood TCRbeta repertoires from subjects exposed to, actively infected with, or recovered from COVID-19 were included in the dataset. Where HLA class I and class II types were available, the types were taken from metadata supplied by the sample provider, not from assay-based typing. The repertoires were made available in a free public database intended to serve as a resource for research on the immune response to SARS-CoV-2. The material from the prospective study consisted of cDNA or gDNA derived from T cells, B-cell-depleted T cells, or PBMCs.

With respect to this clone: It has no known antigen specificity. One base away there is no much larger clone; base qualities are not given.

CDR1 and CDR2 (SGDLS, YYNGEE) derive from the germline V gene. Taken from cysteine to phenylalanine, the CDR3 has 15 residues. Here the CDR3 DNA is all that survives: 45 bases in frame from base 1. V sheds 3 bases and J sheds 2 bases, leaving 12 bases between their ends. Overall results and qualifications from the work: The amount of clinical and demographic metadata varied by source and participant and was provided uncurated.

TCRbeta CDR3 regions were amplified from genomic DNA using the immunoSEQ Assay, a bias-controlled multiplex PCR. The paper's processing steps were these. The number of nucleated cells in each sample was estimated by amplification of reference gene primers within the assay. To quantify the absolute abundance of each unique TCRbeta CDR3 rearrangement, sequence reads were collapsed and filtered. Productive Simpson clonality was computed per sample as the square root of Simpson's diversity index over productive rearrangements. The immuneACCESS repertoire file appears here via TCRdb, limited to in-frame rearrangements. These files lack a portion of the clones; in checked studies, under half of the deficit traces to unresolved V genes, and the cause of the others is not known. That table furnishes V, J and clone size, whereas the DNA furnished D and trimming. The sample yields roughly 400,000 clones; roughly 91% were counted once. Roughly 0.66% of the sample lies in the top ten.

Participants in the prospective study were enrolled through a virtual design, were aged roughly 18 to 100 years, and lived in 24 United States geographic areas. In the prospective study, cohorts were assigned on the basis of participant-reported clinical history obtained from a screening survey and a study questionnaire. For ImmuneRACE Cohort 3, a participant was defined as recovered based on two consecutive negative NP/OP PCR tests, clearance by a healthcare professional, or resolution of symptoms. Each participant in the prospective study had whole blood, serum and a nasopharyngeal or oropharyngeal swab collected by mobile phlebotomists. Additional blood draws and questionnaires over an approximately 2-month period could optionally be provided by prospective study participants. Before DNA extraction, prospective study blood samples were shipped either frozen or at room temperature.

The origin of this receptor is a man younger than 35 who had recovered from COVID-19. Here the chain combines TRBV9 and TRBJ1-3; a tentative D match to TRBD1 spans 6 bases. Sequencing input: PBMCs or T cells enriched from blood (not recorded which). The DNA sequence follows: TGTGCCAGCAGCGCTTCCGGGACAACTGGAAACACCATATATTTT. Its translation reads: CASSASGTTGNTIYF.